This T cell receptor beta chain was sequenced during a study of OX40 agonist ivuxolimab in advanced cancers. Study-wide context: Patients' therapy was ivuxolimab, an antibody that acts as an agonist of OX40 (CD134).

Profiled with immunoSEQ multiplex PCR; TCRdb holds only in-frame clones, not every one. The sample records approximately 28,000 clones, over 75% being singletons. The TCR sequence derives from an adult with an advanced solid tumor such as melanoma, head and neck, liver or kidney cancer. The sequenced sample was CD4+ or CD8+ T cells sorted from blood, obtained in a trial of the OX40 agonist ivuxolimab.

Here the CDR3 reads CATFRGGSSGNTIYF. Written as DNA, the CDR3 is TGTGCCACCTTCAGGGGGGGAAGCTCTGGAAACACCATATATTTT. The V call is TRBV21-1, the J call TRBJ1-3. TRBV21-1 is a pseudogene segment. CDR3 length equals 15 residues.